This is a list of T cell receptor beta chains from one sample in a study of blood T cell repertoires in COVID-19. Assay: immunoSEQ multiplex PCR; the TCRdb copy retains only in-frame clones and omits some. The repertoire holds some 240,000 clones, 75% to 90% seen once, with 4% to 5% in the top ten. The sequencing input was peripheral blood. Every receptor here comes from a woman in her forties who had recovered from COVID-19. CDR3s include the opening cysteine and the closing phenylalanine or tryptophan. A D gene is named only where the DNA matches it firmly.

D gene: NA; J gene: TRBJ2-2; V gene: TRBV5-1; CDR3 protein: CASSLARGANTGELFF
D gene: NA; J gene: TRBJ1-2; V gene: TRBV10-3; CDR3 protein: CAISDHDQGRGYTF
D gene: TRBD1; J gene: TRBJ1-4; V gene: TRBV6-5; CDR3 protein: CASRRTGANEKLFF
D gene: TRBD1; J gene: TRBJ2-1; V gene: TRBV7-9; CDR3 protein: CASSSGQGNEQFF
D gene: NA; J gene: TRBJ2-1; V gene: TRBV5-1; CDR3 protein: CASSLVTNRQYNEQFF
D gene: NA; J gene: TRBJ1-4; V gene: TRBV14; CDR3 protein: CASSQDIGGKGEKLFF
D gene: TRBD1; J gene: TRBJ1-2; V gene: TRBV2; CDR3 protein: CASSERQGDGYTF
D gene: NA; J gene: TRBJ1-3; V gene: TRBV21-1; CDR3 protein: CATLENRETSGNTIYF
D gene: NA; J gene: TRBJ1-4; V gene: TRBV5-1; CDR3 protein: CASSLGHSTNEKLFF
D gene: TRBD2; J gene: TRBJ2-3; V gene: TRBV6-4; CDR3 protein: CASSERLAGLKDTQYF
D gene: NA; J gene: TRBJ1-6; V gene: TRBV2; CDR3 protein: CASIPPGLRGPTPLHF
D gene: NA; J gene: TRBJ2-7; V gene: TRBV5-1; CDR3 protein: CASSLRGGATEQYF
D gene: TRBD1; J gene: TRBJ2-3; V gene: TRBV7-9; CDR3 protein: CASSPGGWETDTQYF
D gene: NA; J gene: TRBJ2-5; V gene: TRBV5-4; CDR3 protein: CASSLGGAYQETQYF
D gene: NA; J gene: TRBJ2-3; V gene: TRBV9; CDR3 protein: CASSVVSAGTDTQYF
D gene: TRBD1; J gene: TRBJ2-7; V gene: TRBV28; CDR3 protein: CASSPPTGSYEQYF
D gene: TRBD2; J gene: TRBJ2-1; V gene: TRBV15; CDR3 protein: CATSGSSGRIGEQFF
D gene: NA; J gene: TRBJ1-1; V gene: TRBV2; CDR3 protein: CARSEATGDFTEAFF
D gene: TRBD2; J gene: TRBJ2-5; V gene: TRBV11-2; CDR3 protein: CASSFSLAGGQETQYF
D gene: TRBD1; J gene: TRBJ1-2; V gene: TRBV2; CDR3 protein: CASSEDRDYGYTF
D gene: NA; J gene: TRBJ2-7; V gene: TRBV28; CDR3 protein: CASSSPIWLHEQYF
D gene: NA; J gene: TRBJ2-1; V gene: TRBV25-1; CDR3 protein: CASSTGGLSYNEQFF